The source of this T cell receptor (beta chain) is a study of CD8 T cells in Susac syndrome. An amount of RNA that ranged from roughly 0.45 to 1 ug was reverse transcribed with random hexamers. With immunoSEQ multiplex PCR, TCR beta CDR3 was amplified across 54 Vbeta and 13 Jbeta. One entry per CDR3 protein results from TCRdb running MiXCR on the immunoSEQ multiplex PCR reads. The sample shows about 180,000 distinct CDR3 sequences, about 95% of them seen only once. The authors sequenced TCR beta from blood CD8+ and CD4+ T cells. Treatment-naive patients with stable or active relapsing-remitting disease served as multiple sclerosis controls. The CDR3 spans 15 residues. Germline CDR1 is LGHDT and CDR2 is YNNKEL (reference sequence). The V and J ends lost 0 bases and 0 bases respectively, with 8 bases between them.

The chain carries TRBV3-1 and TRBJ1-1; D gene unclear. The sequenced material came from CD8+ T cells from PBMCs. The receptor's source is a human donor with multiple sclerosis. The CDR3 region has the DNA TGTGCCAGCAGCCAAGATGGGTCCATGAACACTGAAGCTTTCTTT. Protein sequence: CASSQDGSMNTEAFF.